The 24 T cell receptor beta chains below all came from one sample that was sequenced in a study of metastatic and nonmetastatic thyroid tumors. TCRdb re-called the PCR reads via MiXCR. The table includes 26,000 or so clones, more than 14% detected once. Each patient came to thyroid surgery without any prior treatment (of any kind). Input material: blood. Receptor source: a male donor with papillary thyroid cancer or a benign thyroid nodule (not recorded which). Some clones in this sample may be carry-over from other donors' samples.

This clone was recorded many times. Other nucleotide sequences in the sample specify the same CDR3. V and J are TRBV6-8 and TRBJ2-7; 8 bases are shared with TRBD2. The CDR3 has 13 residues. V shed 4 bases, J shed 5 bases, and the junction held 4 bases outside the gene matches. Germline CDR1 and CDR2: MNHGY and SAAAGT. As DNA, the CDR3 is TGTGCCAGCAGTTCGGGAGGGTGCCACGAGCAGTACTTC. The encoded protein is CASSSGGCHEQYF.

This clone was seen repeatedly, ten times or more. The genes are TRBV14 and TRBJ2-5; TRBD2 aligns across 10 bases. This CDR3 is 18 amino acids long. With 0 bases clipped from V and 2 bases from J, the junction kept 9 bases outside the gene matches. Germline CDR1 and CDR2: SGHDN and FVKESK. The CDR3 region has the DNA TGTGCCAGCAGCCAAGATTTAGAAGGACTAGCGGCGCAAGAGACCCAGTACTTC. Its protein is CASSQDLEGLAAQETQYF.

Comments on this clone: Given a much more abundant clone one base away, this may be a read error. The same CDR3 is also encoded by other DNA sequences in this sample. This rearrangement joins TRBV5-5 to TRBJ2-7, with 9 bases matching TRBD1. Germline assignment: CDR1 SGHKS and CDR2 YYEKEE (reference sequence). The CDR3 spans 15 residues. CDR3 sequence: CASGAQGQGYLEQYF. DNA of the CDR3: TGCGCCAGCGGCGCCCAGGGACAGGGCTATTTAGAGCAGTACTTC. The whole variable domain, remainder taken from reference TRBV5-5 and TRBJ2-7, is DAGVTQSPTHLIKTRGQQVTLRCSPISGHKSVSWYQQVLGQGPQFIFQYYEKEERGRGNFPDRFSARQFPNYSSELNVNALLLGDSALYLCASGAQGQGYLEQYFGPGTRLTVT.

This clone was recorded many times. The chain couples TRBV20-1 to TRBJ1-1; D remains ambiguous. Trimming took off 4 bases at V and 1 base at J, with 10 bases between the two ends. The germline V gene encodes CDR1 DFQATT and CDR2 SNEGSKA (reference sequence). This CDR3 spans 13 amino acids. The CDR3 DNA is TGCAGTGCTACTTTCGACTGGAACACTGAAGCTTTCTTT. Translated: CSATFDWNTEAFF.

This clone was observed many times. The chain links TRBV6-4 to TRBJ2-3; 9 bases align to TRBD1. The CDR3 contains 15 residues. CDR1 is MRHNA, CDR2 SNTAGT, per germline. With V trimmed by 3 bases and J by 1 base, 2 bases remained unmatched. CDR3 amino acids: CASSEGQGGTDTQYF. CDR3 sequence (DNA): TGTGCCAGCAGTGAGGGACAGGGTGGCACAGATACGCAGTATTTT.

By its share, this clone is medium-sized. The chain links TRBV6-1 to TRBJ2-5; 7 bases fit TRBD1. J lost 3 bases, V lost 1 base, and 5 bases had no gene match. CDR3 size: 15 residues. Germline values: CDR1 MNHNS, CDR2 SASEGT. The CDR3 DNA is TGTGCCAGCAGTGAAGACCCCGGGACAGAAGAGACCCAGTACTTC. It codes for CASSEDPGTEETQYF.

By share of the sample, this clone is medium-sized. This chain uses TRBV6-1 with TRBJ2-7, with 8 positions matching TRBD2. Trimming cost V 2 bases and J 6 bases; bases outside gene matches: 0. The CDR3 runs 12 residues. Germline V gives CDR1 MNHNS, CDR2 SASEGT. For the CDR3, the DNA is TGTGCCAGCAGTGAACGGGAGGGCGAGCAGTACTTC. It is translated as CASSEREGEQYF.

The rearrangement joins TRBV5-1 to TRBJ2-7; D is unresolved. The CDR3 runs 11 residues. Germline CDR1 reads SGHRS; CDR2 reads YFSETQ. The DNA for the CDR3 is TGCGGCAGTAGAATAGCCTACGAGCAGTACTTC. Its translation is CGSRIAYEQYF.

The chain joins TRBV4-2 to TRBJ2-7; 8 bases are shared with TRBD2. Trimming removed 3 bases from V and 0 bases from J; junction bases left unmatched: 10. CDR1 and CDR2 from the germline V gene are LGHNA and YNFKEQ. CDR3 length equals 17 residues. CDR3 sequence: CASSHATLAEGSYEQYF. CDR3 DNA sequence: TGTGCCAGCAGCCACGCAACACTAGCGGAGGGCTCCTACGAGCAGTACTTC.

The chain recombines TRBV3-1 with TRBJ2-5; D call uncertain. The V and J ends lost 1 base and 1 base respectively, with 10 bases between them. Looked up from germline, CDR1 is LGHDT and CDR2 is YNNKEL (reference sequence). This CDR3 has 15 residues. The CDR3 nucleotides are TGTGCCAGCAGCCAAGTGTATGGGATCCAAGAGACCCAGTACTTC. Protein: CASSQVYGIQETQYF.

There are many counts of this clone. This chain links TRBV27 with TRBJ2-1; D uncertain. V was clipped by 6 bases and J by 0 bases, with 9 bases between them. Germline V gene lookup returns CDR1 MNHEY and CDR2 SMNVEV (reference sequence). This CDR3 region has 14 residues. The CDR3 region is CASRVTRSYNEQFF. The CDR3 DNA is TGTGCCAGCAGGGTGACTCGCTCCTACAATGAGCAGTTCTTC.

The chain recombines TRBV27 with TRBJ2-7; D perhaps matches TRBD1 (5 bases). From germline, CDR1 is MNHEY and CDR2 SMNVEV (reference sequence). With 3 bases removed from V and 0 bases from J, the gap between germline ends came to 18 bases. The CDR3 runs 17 residues. The CDR3 nucleotides are TGTGCCAGCAGTTTCGGTGGCCCCATCAGGGTCTCCTACGAGCAGTACTTC. This translates into CASSFGGPIRVSYEQYF.

V and J are TRBV7-8 and TRBJ1-6; a weak D match, TRBD1 (5 bases). V was shortened by 1 base and J by 5 bases, with 9 bases between the two germline ends. In germline, CDR1 is SGHVS, CDR2 FQNEAQ. The CDR3 has 15 residues. The CDR3 reads CASSLGREHNSPLHF. As DNA, the CDR3 is TGTGCCAGCAGCTTAGGCAGGGAGCATAATTCACCCCTCCACTTT.

In its sample, this clone was seen many times. The chain carries TRBV28 and TRBJ2-3, with D tentatively TRBD2 (6 bases). The ends were cut back, 6 bases at V and 11 bases at J, with 12 bases in the middle. The CDR3 has 11 residues. Germline V CDR1 and CDR2: MDHEN, SYDVKM. The DNA for the CDR3 is TGTGCCAGCAGCCAGGGACTTAAGCAGTATTTT. Protein: CASSQGLKQYF. Complete variable domain (other parts from reference TRBV28 and TRBJ2-3): DVKVTQSSRYLVKRTGEKVFLECVQDMDHENMFWYRQDPGLGLRLIYFSYDVKMKEKGDIPEGYSVSREKKERFSLILESASTNQTSMYLCASSQGLKQYFGPGTRLTVL.

This clone has at least ten counts. The V call is TRBV5-5, the J call TRBJ2-7; TRBD1 is a possible D gene (5 bases). The CDR3 is made up of 15 amino acids. CDR1 and CDR2 (germline): SGHKS, YYEKEE (reference sequence). Deletions cut 1 base from V and 0 bases from J, with 11 bases between. CDR3 bases: TGTGCCAGCAGCTTGAACACAGGCTCCTCCTACGAGCAGTACTTC. Amino acid sequence: CASSLNTGSSYEQYF.

This clone was recorded at least ten times. The V and J genes are TRBV20-1 and TRBJ1-1, with D hard to call. Germline loops: CDR1 DFQATT, CDR2 SNEGSKA (reference sequence). With 2 bases removed from V and 2 bases from J, the gap between germline ends came to 6 bases. The CDR3 consists of 12 residues. The CDR3 is CSARQSNTEAFF. CDR3 coding DNA: TGCAGTGCTAGACAGTCCAACACTGAAGCTTTCTTT.

The rearrangement links TRBV4-2 to TRBJ2-7; a possible D gene is TRBD2 (6 bases). CDR1 and CDR2 (germline): LGHNA, YNFKEQ. This CDR3 comprises 16 residues. Trimming left V 1 base short and J 4 bases short, with 17 bases between. CDR3 protein: CASSQGTNMEGYEQYF. The DNA for the CDR3 is TGTGCCAGCAGCCAAGGGACTAATATGGAGGGGTACGAGCAGTACTTC.

This clone was seen more than once but under ten times. This is likely a read error, given that the CDR3 carries no conserved phenylalanine or tryptophan at its end. The DNA is omitted, as the CDR3 cannot be located on it reliably, and the CDR3 follows TCRdb's listing. This chain links TRBV7-8 with TRBJ2-6. Germline CDR1 reads SGHVS; CDR2 reads FQNEAQ. The CDR3 totals 9 residues, both ends included. The CDR3 spells CASSLASRP.

This clone showed up many times. The gene calls are TRBV30 and TRBJ2-3; D gene uncertain. Germline V gene data show CDR1 as GTSNPN and CDR2 as SVGIG (reference sequence). This CDR3 has 10 residues. V was shortened by 2 bases and J by 10 bases, with 7 bases between the two germline ends. CDR3 sequence (DNA): TGTGCCTGGAGTCGAGAGTCGCAGTATTTT. Protein: CAWSRESQYF.

Many counts were recorded for this clone. This chain joins TRBV9 and TRBJ2-3; 9 nucleotides agree with TRBD1. The CDR3 loop spans 15 amino acids. CDR1 SGDLS and CDR2 YYNGEE come from the germline V gene. The trim removed 6 bases at V and 2 bases at J, leaving 7 bases unmatched. CDR3 nucleotides: TGTGCCAGCACCTCTAGGGACAGGGCCACAGATACGCAGTATTTT. Translating gives CASTSRDRATDTQYF.

This clone was picked up a small number of times. This chain connects TRBV12-3 or TRBV12-4 to TRBJ2-1; maybe TRBD2 (8 bases). The CDR3 covers 16 residues. V dropped 1 base and J dropped 9 bases, with 19 bases sitting between them. The CDR3 is CASSLGQGSLAGEQFF. In DNA form, the CDR3 reads TGTGCCAGCAGTTTAGGACAGGGTTCTCTAGCGGGTGAGCAGTTCTTC.

A few counts support this clone. The genes are TRBV6-5 and TRBJ2-2, with 7 bases aligning to TRBD1. V lost 5 bases to trimming and J lost 8 bases; unmatched junction nucleotides: 14. Per the germline V gene, CDR1 is MNHEY and CDR2 is SVGAGI. This CDR3 contains 16 residues. The CDR3 reads CASSTSSGTVEGELFF. The CDR3 DNA follows: TGTGCCAGCAGTACTAGTTCCGGGACAGTGGAGGGGGAGCTGTTTTTT.

The J gene is TRBJ1-1, the V gene TRBV11-2, with D maybe TRBD1 (5 bases). From germline, CDR1 is SGHAT and CDR2 FQNNGV. This CDR3 is 15 amino acids long. Trimming took off 1 base at V and 6 bases at J, with 15 bases between the two ends. This CDR3 is CASSLGAGMWAEAFF. The CDR3 coding sequence is TGTGCCAGCAGCTTAGGAGCAGGGATGTGGGCTGAAGCTTTCTTT.

This clone was counted at least ten times. V is TRBV6-1 and J is TRBJ1-5, with 7 nucleotides matching TRBD1. This CDR3 contains 16 residues. Germline CDR1 MNHNS, CDR2 SASEGT. Trimming took 3 bases from V and 6 from J; bases not matched to a gene: 11. As DNA, the CDR3 is TGTGCCAGCAGTGATCCCCCAGGGGGATTGGGTCAGCCCCAGCATTTT. As protein: CASSDPPGGLGQPQHF.